This TCR beta chain was sequenced in a study of blood T cell repertoires in COVID-19. Study details: The United States, Italy and Spain provided the acute and convalescent COVID-19 samples. T cells, B-cell-depleted T cells, or PBMCs supplied cDNA or gDNA.

V dropped 0 bases and J dropped 5 bases, with 11 bases sitting between them. The CDR3 sequence is 14 residues long. The germline V gene has CDR1 SGHRS and CDR2 YFSETQ. Per the original methods: Amplification of reference gene primers provided the estimated nucleated cell counts. The table came from immunoSEQ multiplex PCR; TCRdb's copy has only in-frame clones and leaves some out. That table furnishes V, J and clone size, whereas the DNA furnished D and trimming. Of 250,000 or so clones in the sample, 86% were seen once. The chain links TRBV5-1 to TRBJ2-5, with D perhaps TRBD2 (5 bases). The sequence derives from a man of 80 years or more with acute or convalescent COVID-19. The sequencing input was peripheral blood. CDR3 in DNA: TGCGCCAGCAGCTTGGTGGTTAGAGGGGAGACCCAGTACTTC. As protein: CASSLVVRGETQYF.